These 2 T cell receptor beta chains originate from one sample sequenced in a study of blood T cells in healthy people across ages. Sample-barcoded 5' priming and a J-beta primer mix drove a second PCR of about 6 to 12 cycles. MiXCR was run by TCRdb on the 5' RACE reads, yielding one entry per CDR3 protein. The sample carries about 640,000 distinct CDR3 sequences, about 54% recorded once. The sequencing input was blood. Every receptor here comes from a man between 60 and 75 years old in good health.

This chain links TRBV5-5 with TRBJ2-3; 13 positions agree with TRBD2. Germline V lookup: CDR1 SGHKS, CDR2 YYEKEE (reference sequence). There are 15 residues in the CDR3. Germline trimming cut 3 bases from V and 7 bases from J; bases unmatched to any gene: 5. The CDR3 nucleotides are TGTGCCAGCAGCTCGACTAGCGGGGGGACAAATACGCAGTATTTT. Translation: CASSSTSGGTNTQYF.

This chain links TRBV25-1 with TRBJ1-5; D not certain. The CDR3 covers 14 residues. Germline CDR1 is MGHDK and CDR2 is SYGVNS. The germline V and J ends were trimmed by 1 base and 6 bases, with 10 bases remaining between them. CDR3 in DNA: TGTGCCAGCAGTGAATTTGGCGAAGGTCAGCCCCAGCATTTT. Protein product: CASSEFGEGQPQHF.